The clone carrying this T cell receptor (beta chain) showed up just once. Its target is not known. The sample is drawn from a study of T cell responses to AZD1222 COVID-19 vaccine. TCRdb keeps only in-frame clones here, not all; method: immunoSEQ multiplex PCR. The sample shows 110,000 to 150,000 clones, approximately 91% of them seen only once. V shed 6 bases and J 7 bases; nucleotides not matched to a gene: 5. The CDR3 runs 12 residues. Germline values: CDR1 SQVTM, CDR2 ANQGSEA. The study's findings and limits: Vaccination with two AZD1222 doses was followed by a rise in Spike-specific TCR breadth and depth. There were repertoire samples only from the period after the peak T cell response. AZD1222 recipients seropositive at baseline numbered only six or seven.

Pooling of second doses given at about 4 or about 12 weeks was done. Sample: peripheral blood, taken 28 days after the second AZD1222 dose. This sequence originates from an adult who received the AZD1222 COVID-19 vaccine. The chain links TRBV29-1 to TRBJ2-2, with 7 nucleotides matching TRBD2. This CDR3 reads CSVGGVLGELFF. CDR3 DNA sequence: TGCAGCGTGGGAGGGGTTCTCGGGGAGCTGTTTTTT.